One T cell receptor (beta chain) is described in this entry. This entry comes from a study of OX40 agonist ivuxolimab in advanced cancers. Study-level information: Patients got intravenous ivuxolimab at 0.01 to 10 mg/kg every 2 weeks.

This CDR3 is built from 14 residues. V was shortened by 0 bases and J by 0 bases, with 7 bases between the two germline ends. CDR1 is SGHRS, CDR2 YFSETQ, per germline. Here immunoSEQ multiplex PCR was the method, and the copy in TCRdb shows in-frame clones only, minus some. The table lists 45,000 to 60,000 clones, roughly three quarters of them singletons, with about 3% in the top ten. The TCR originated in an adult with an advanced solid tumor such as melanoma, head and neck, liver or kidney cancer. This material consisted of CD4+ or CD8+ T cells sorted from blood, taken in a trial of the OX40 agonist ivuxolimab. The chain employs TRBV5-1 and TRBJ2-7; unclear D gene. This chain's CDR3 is CASSLDPGSYEQYF. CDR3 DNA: TGCGCCAGCAGCTTGGATCCAGGCTCCTACGAGCAGTACTTC.